A single sample is the source of the 31 T cell receptor beta chains below, sequenced in a study of human T cells and chemical hapten exposure. Time point given: healthy volunteer bleed at 2 weeks. The starting material, unfractionated whole blood, was used for total RNA extraction. TCRdb re-called the RACE reads through MiXCR, storing one row per CDR3 protein. Of tens of thousands of distinct CDR3 sequences in the sample, about 8.8% were seen once. The sample consisted of whole blood. The receptors come from a female donor in good health. Some clones in this sample may be carry-over from other donors' samples.

This clonotype was picked up many times. The V and J genes are TRBV7-8 and TRBJ2-3; no reliable D call. Per the germline V gene, CDR1 is SGHVS and CDR2 is FQNEAQ. The V and J ends lost 1 base and 0 bases respectively, with 14 bases between them. This CDR3 has 17 residues. Written as DNA, the CDR3 is TGTGCCAGCAGCTTAGTGCAGGTTTATCGGAGCACAGATACGCAGTATTTT. Amino acid sequence: CASSLVQVYRSTDTQYF.

The rearrangement joins TRBV6-5 to TRBJ2-5, with 7 positions matching TRBD2. Looked up from germline, CDR1 is MNHEY and CDR2 is SVGAGI. The CDR3 runs 15 residues. V lost 0 bases, J lost 5 bases, and 6 bases stayed unmatched. The CDR3 DNA is TGTGCCAGCAGTTACTCGACGGGGGGAAGGGAGACCCAGTACTTC. Encoded protein: CASSYSTGGRETQYF.

In its sample, this clonotype was seen many times. This chain uses TRBV20-1 with TRBJ1-5; D is unclear. V gave up 3 bases and J gave up 5 bases, with 14 bases separating them. The CDR3 is made up of 14 amino acids. Germline-derived CDR1 and CDR2 are DFQATT and SNEGSKA (reference sequence). The CDR3 bases are TGCAGTGCTAGTCTCCAGACACCTTATCAGCCCCAGCATTTT. As protein: CSASLQTPYQPQHF.

The chain links TRBV12-3 or TRBV12-4 to TRBJ2-3, with 9 bases that match TRBD2. This CDR3 is built from 17 residues. V lost 3 bases, J lost 6 bases, and 13 bases stayed unmatched. CDR3 loop: CASSFRSASGARDTQYF. As DNA, the CDR3 is TGTGCCAGCAGTTTCCGGTCGGCTAGCGGGGCCCGGGATACGCAGTATTTT.

This clonotype came up many times. This chain uses TRBV19 with TRBJ2-1; either TRBD1 or TRBD2 may fit D (5 bases each). This CDR3 is built from 16 residues. The germline gives CDR1 LNHDA, CDR2 SQIVND (reference sequence). With 1 base removed from V and 7 bases from J, the gap between germline ends came to 17 bases. The CDR3 here is CASSIVWGSSKNEQFF. CDR3 bases: TGTGCCAGTAGTATAGTGTGGGGGAGTTCGAAAAATGAGCAGTTCTTC. Supplemented by reference TRBV19 and TRBJ2-1, the full variable domain reads DGGITQSPKYLFRKEGQNVTLSCEQNLNHDAMYWYRQDPGQGLRLIYYSQIVNDFQKGDIAEGYSVSREKKESFPLTVTSAQKNPTAFYLCASSIVWGSSKNEQFFGPGTRLTVL.

This clonotype was seen more than once but under ten times. The rearrangement uses TRBV3-1 and TRBJ1-1; D is possibly TRBD1 (5 bases). This CDR3 has 13 amino acids. Germline-derived CDR1 and CDR2 are LGHDT and YNNKEL (reference sequence). Trimming stripped 8 bases from V and 1 base from J, with 11 bases between. CDR3: CASGGFRNTEAFF. Written as DNA, the CDR3 is TGTGCCAGCGGGGGTTTCAGGAACACTGAAGCTTTCTTT.

This clonotype turned up a few times. The genes are TRBV18 and TRBJ1-1, with 7 bases identical to TRBD1. The germline V gene encodes CDR1 KGHSH and CDR2 LQKENI. V gave up 1 base and J gave up 1 base; unmatched junction bases: 3. The CDR3 is 15 residues long. The DNA of the CDR3 is TGTGCCAGCTCACCACGGGACAGCGGGAACACTGAAGCTTTCTTT. Amino acids: CASSPRDSGNTEAFF.

This clonotype was counted ten times or more. This rearrangement joins TRBV5-5 to TRBJ1-1; D is ambiguous. The CDR3 sequence is 15 residues long. Between the trimmed V and J ends, which lost 0 bases and 1 base, there was a span of 10 bases. Germline assignment: CDR1 SGHKS and CDR2 YYEKEE (reference sequence). DNA for the CDR3: TGTGCCAGCAGCTTGGGTACGCCCTCGAACACTGAAGCTTTCTTT. Protein: CASSLGTPSNTEAFF.

This clonotype was seen a few times. The rearrangement uses TRBV6-4 and TRBJ1-2; no reliable D call. Germline V CDR1 and CDR2: MRHNA, SNTAGT. V shed 3 bases and J shed 3 bases, with 17 bases lying between them. The CDR3 has 16 amino acids. The CDR3 region has the DNA TGTGCCAGCAGTGATTCCGACGGAGGGAGTTACTATGGCTACACCTTC. Its protein is CASSDSDGGSYYGYTF.

There are a few counts of this clonotype. This chain uses TRBV7-6 with TRBJ2-1; a weak D match, TRBD2 (5 bases). Trimming took 3 bases from V and 5 from J, leaving 11 bases between them. This CDR3 is built from 14 residues. CDR1 is SGHVS, CDR2 FNYEAQ, per germline. The CDR3, as DNA: TGTGCCAGCAGCTTCGGCCCCGGGGACAATGAGCAGTTCTTC. Its protein product is CASSFGPGDNEQFF.

This chain joins TRBV10-3 and TRBJ1-5, with 7 bases identical to TRBD1. The junction had 5 bases not matched to a gene; V was cut back by 2 bases and J by 4 bases. This CDR3 spans 15 amino acids. Germline values: CDR1 ENHRY, CDR2 SYGVKD. The CDR3 DNA follows: TGTGCCATCAGTGAGAGGGACAGCTGGAATCAGCCCCAGCATTTT. Protein product: CAISERDSWNQPQHF.

This clonotype was detected a few times. This CDR3 is CSARDRLAVYEQYF. CDR3 DNA: TGCAGTGCTAGAGATAGGCTAGCGGTTTACGAGCAGTACTTC. The chain uses TRBV20-1 and TRBJ2-7; the match to TRBD2 covers 7 bases. The CDR3 consists of 14 residues. Germline CDR1 is DFQATT and CDR2 is SNEGSKA (reference sequence). V was clipped by 0 bases and J by 4 bases; unmatched bases: 6.

This clonotype was recorded at least ten times. The chain is built from TRBV13 and TRBJ2-3, with 12 bases lining up with TRBD2. Germline V lookup: CDR1 PRHDT, CDR2 FYEKMQ (reference sequence). CDR3 length: 16 residues. V shed 4 bases, J shed 4 bases, and the junction held 6 bases outside the gene matches. For the CDR3, the DNA is TGTGCCAGCAGCTCCCTAGCGGGAGGGCCCTCAGATACGCAGTATTTT. Protein product: CASSSLAGGPSDTQYF.

V usage is TRBV28 and J usage is TRBJ1-1, with D tentatively TRBD1 (6 bases). Per germline, CDR1 MDHEN and CDR2 SYDVKM. CDR3 length: 14 residues. Between the trimmed V and J ends, which lost 7 bases and 8 bases, there was a span of 20 bases. CDR3 sequence reads: CASISSGGVREAFF. The CDR3 bases are TGTGCCAGCATAAGCTCGGGGGGCGTAAGGGAAGCTTTCTTT.

The chain links TRBV5-6 to TRBJ2-7; 8 nucleotides agree with TRBD2. Germline trimming cut 3 bases from V and 5 bases from J; bases unmatched to any gene: 7. There are 14 residues in the CDR3. Germline CDR1 and CDR2: SGHDT and YYEEEE. The CDR3 here is CASSSGTRNHEQYF. In DNA, the CDR3 is TGTGCCAGCAGCTCCGGGACTAGGAACCACGAGCAGTACTTC.

The rearrangement links TRBV20-1 to TRBJ2-3, with 7 bases that match TRBD1. The ends lost 6 bases at V and 4 bases at J; junction bases unmatched: 7. Germline-derived CDR1 and CDR2 are DFQATT and SNEGSKA (reference sequence). This CDR3 is built from 13 residues. CDR3 amino acids: CSAQDRYSDTQYF. The CDR3 DNA is TGCAGTGCCCAGGACAGGTACTCAGATACGCAGTATTTT.

This clonotype was recorded many times. Here the CDR3 reads CSASVTTRMGNTIYF. CDR3 coding DNA: TGCAGTGCTAGCGTCACTACTAGAATGGGAAACACCATATATTTT. The J gene is TRBJ1-3, the V gene TRBV20-1; no definite D call. V lost 3 bases to trimming and J lost 4 bases, with 16 bases between them. Per germline, CDR1 DFQATT and CDR2 SNEGSKA (reference sequence). The CDR3 length is 15 residues.

Only a few counts were recorded for this clonotype. The chain uses TRBV7-3 and TRBJ1-6; no firm D call. V lost 5 bases, J lost 5 bases, and 13 bases lay in between. This CDR3 contains 15 residues. Germline values: CDR1 SGHTA, CDR2 FQGTGA. The CDR3 is CASSPPRTNNSPLHF. CDR3 nucleotide sequence: TGTGCCAGCAGCCCGCCGAGGACCAATAATTCACCCCTCCACTTT.

This clonotype was counted many times. This sequence joins TRBV12-5 and TRBJ1-2, with no clear D. Per the germline V gene, CDR1 is LGHNT and CDR2 is FRNRAP. V gave up 8 bases and J gave up 4 bases, with 8 bases separating them. The CDR3 totals 11 residues. The CDR3 protein is CASSSTYGYTF. CDR3 DNA sequence: TGTGCTAGTTCATCGACCTATGGCTACACCTTC. Complete variable domain (other parts from reference TRBV12-5 and TRBJ1-2): DARVTQTPRHKVTEMGQEVTMRCQPILGHNTVFWYRQTMMQGLELLAYFRNRAPLDDSGMPKDRFSAEMPDATLATLKIQPSEPRDSAVYFCASSSTYGYTFGSGTRLTVV.

The chain links TRBV30 to TRBJ1-2, with D hard to call. Germline CDR1 and CDR2: GTSNPN and SVGIG (reference sequence). The CDR3 has 11 residues. Trimming pared 1 base from V and 4 bases from J, leaving 4 bases between. As DNA, the CDR3 is TGTGCCTGGAGTGAAGTCTATGGCTACACCTTC. As protein: CAWSEVYGYTF.

As to this clonotype: This may be a read error, as it is one base from a much larger clone. The rearrangement uses TRBV3-1 and TRBJ2-1; TRBD1 might be the D (6 bases). The CDR3 has 14 amino acids. The germline gives CDR1 LGHDT, CDR2 YNNKEL (reference sequence). CDR3 protein: CVSSQDTGFYEQFF. The CDR3 region has the DNA TGTGTCAGCAGCCAAGATACAGGGTTCTATGAGCAGTTCTTC.

This clonotype appeared a few times. This chain joins TRBV12-3 or TRBV12-4 and TRBJ2-3; D remains ambiguous. The CDR3 totals 14 residues. V was trimmed by 2 bases and J by 4 bases, leaving 10 bases between them. DNA for the CDR3: TGTGCCAGCAGTTTATCGGAGTACGCAGATACGCAGTATTTT. Protein: CASSLSEYADTQYF.

The table lists this clonotype with many counts. The rearrangement uses TRBV6-4 and TRBJ2-3, with 10 bases matching TRBD2. This CDR3 region has 16 residues. Per the germline V gene, CDR1 is MRHNA and CDR2 is SNTAGT. The V segment lost 4 bases and the J segment 0 bases; nucleotides outside the gene matches: 4. CDR3 bases: TGTGCCAGCAGTGCCCTAGCGGGAGAGAGCACAGATACGCAGTATTTT. Its translation is CASSALAGESTDTQYF.

The chain joins TRBV6-5 to TRBJ1-5; D possibly corresponds to TRBD1 (5 bases). The CDR3 totals 16 residues. The germline V and J ends were trimmed by 2 bases and 0 bases, with 11 bases remaining between them. Germline V gene data show CDR1 as MNHEY and CDR2 as SVGAGI. CDR3 sequence reads: CASSYGRGYSNQPQHF. CDR3 DNA sequence: TGTGCCAGCAGTTACGGCCGGGGCTATAGCAATCAGCCCCAGCATTTT.

This clonotype was counted a few times. This sequence joins TRBV5-1 and TRBJ1-6, with D uncertain. Germline V lookup: CDR1 SGHRS, CDR2 YFSETQ. V lost 4 bases, J lost 8 bases, and 16 bases lay in between. The CDR3 totals 15 residues. The CDR3 DNA sequence: TGCGCCAGCAGCCCGACGGAGGATCCCCATTCACCCCTCCACTTT. It yields the protein CASSPTEDPHSPLHF. Full variable domain (remainder filled in from reference TRBV5-1 and TRBJ1-6): KAGVTQTPRYLIKTRGQQVTLSCSPISGHRSVSWYQQTPGQGLQFLFEYFSETQRNKGNFPGRFSGRQFSNSRSEMNVSTLELGDSALYLCASSPTEDPHSPLHFGNGTRLTVT.

The J gene is TRBJ2-4, the V gene TRBV19; 7 nucleotides match TRBD2. Trimming removed 9 bases from V and 0 bases from J; junction bases left unmatched: 5. The CDR3 has 14 residues. Germline V CDR1 and CDR2: LNHDA, SQIVND (reference sequence). DNA for the CDR3: TGTGCCAGCTCGCGGGAGCCAGCCAAAAACATTCAGTACTTC. Its translation is CASSREPAKNIQYF.

This clonotype was seen a few times. The chain couples TRBV20-1 to TRBJ1-1; TRBD1 agrees at 9 bases. From germline, CDR1 is DFQATT and CDR2 SNEGSKA (reference sequence). The CDR3 runs 14 residues. The ends lost 1 base at V and 4 bases at J; junction bases unmatched: 4. CDR3 protein: CSARGDRVITEAFF. CDR3 nucleotide sequence: TGCAGTGCTAGAGGGGACAGGGTGATCACTGAAGCTTTCTTT.

This clonotype has just a few counts. V is TRBV20-1 and J is TRBJ1-2; D is unclear. The CDR3 is 11 amino acids. Looked up from germline, CDR1 is DFQATT and CDR2 is SNEGSKA (reference sequence). The CDR3 protein is CRAGSDYGYTF. The CDR3 DNA reads TGCAGGGCCGGCAGCGACTATGGCTACACCTTC.

V gene TRBV29-1 combines with J gene TRBJ2-7; D is ambiguous. Germline V gene data show CDR1 as SQVTM and CDR2 as ANQGSEA. The CDR3 is 11 amino acids. Deletions cut 4 bases from V and 4 bases from J, with 8 bases between. CDR3 nucleotides: TGCAGCGTTGTTTCCCTTTACGAGCAGTACTTC. This encodes CSVVSLYEQYF.

This clonotype was found a few times. The chain uses TRBV7-9 and TRBJ2-7; D is unclear. Germline V gene lookup returns CDR1 SEHNR and CDR2 FQNEAQ (reference sequence). The V and J ends lost 0 bases and 3 bases respectively, with 6 bases between them. The CDR3 totals 13 residues. The CDR3 here is CASSLATNYEQYF. CDR3 nucleotide sequence: TGTGCCAGCAGCTTAGCCACAAACTACGAGCAGTACTTC.

The chain carries TRBV20-1 and TRBJ1-5; no clear D. V was shortened by 0 bases and J by 7 bases, with 7 bases between the two germline ends. The CDR3 consists of 12 residues. The germline V gene encodes CDR1 DFQATT and CDR2 SNEGSKA (reference sequence). CDR3 amino acids: CSAREGSQPQHF. CDR3 coding DNA: TGCAGTGCTAGAGAGGGGAGCCAGCCCCAGCATTTT.